This T cell receptor (beta chain) comes out of a study of T cell responses to AZD1222 COVID-19 vaccine. Study information: Doses given second, at about 4 or about 12 weeks, were pooled.

From germline, CDR1 is SGHNT and CDR2 YENEEA. V shed 0 bases and J shed 10 bases, with 10 bases lying between them. The CDR3 covers 13 residues. Repertoires were generated with immunoSEQ multiplex PCR, while TCRdb's copy carries only in-frame clones and drops some. The sample lists approximately 170,000 clones; 85% to 95% were seen once. The rearrangement links TRBV11-3 to TRBJ2-1; possible D gene TRBD1, 5 bases. The sample consisted of peripheral blood, taken on day 0 of AZD1222 vaccination. The TCR was taken from an adult in good health. In nucleotides, the CDR3 is TGTGCCAGCAGCTTAGATATAGGGGTAGAGCAGTTCTTC. Residues: CASSLDIGVEQFF.